Listed here is a single T cell receptor (beta chain). The ends were cut back, 5 bases at V and 0 bases at J, with 20 bases in the middle. From germline, CDR1 is MDHEN and CDR2 SYDVKM. The length of the CDR3 is 17 residues. The sample comes from a study of blood T cell repertoires in COVID-19. Study at large: Both acute and convalescent COVID-19 samples were obtained from the United States, Italy and Spain. PBMCs, B-cell-depleted T cells, or T cells provided the cDNA or gDNA that made up the material.

Participant age was roughly 18 to 95 years, and participants resided in roughly 25 US areas. The protocol was immunoSEQ multiplex PCR, while the TCRdb copy is restricted to in-frame clones and leaves out a portion. This table holds approximately 330,000 clones, about 90% found once. This clonotype was obtained from a woman younger than 45 who had recovered from COVID-19. Sequencing used PBMCs or T cells enriched from blood (not recorded which). The J gene is TRBJ2-7, the V gene TRBV28; D gene ambiguous. CDR3 loop: CASSPEYSLQSSYEQYF. The CDR3 DNA sequence: TGTGCCAGCAGTCCCGAATACAGCCTTCAGAGCTCCTACGAGCAGTACTTC.